Listed below are T cell receptor beta chains from one sample, sequenced in a study of T cell clonotyping in hematopoietic cell transplantation. This table comes from immunoSEQ multiplex PCR, and its TCRdb copy is limited to in-frame clones, with some not included. The sample has tens of thousands of clones; approximately 90% are singletons. The material was peripheral blood mononuclear cells, obtained before stem cell transplant. The receptor set was obtained from a man aged 55 to 70 with biphenotypic leukemia. Some clones in this sample may be carry-over from other donors' samples. Each CDR3 is given with its conserved first and last residue. Each record gives: CDR3 protein, V gene.

CASSQASRNTEAFF TRBV4-1
CASSPRILAGGPNTGELFF TRBV18
CASSFETGDEQYF TRBV6-5
CASSLARENTEAFF TRBV28
CAQGGTMNQPQHF TRBV5-8
CASSFRDRDNEQFF TRBV28
CASSSSGSTDTQYF TRBV11-3
CASSFFVATDTQYF TRBV7-2
CASSQDYTSGINTGELFF TRBV4-3
CASSEFGGESTGELFF TRBV10-2
CASSDGGAQAEAFF TRBV6-5
CASSLGDYGYTF TRBV5-6
CASSEFGTGVLEQYF TRBV6-1
CASRAESHTGELFF TRBV7-2
CASSLGQGETDTQYF TRBV5-1
CAKSRVGNTEAFF TRBV30
CASGELTPSTDTQYF TRBV2
CASSLSKRGISYNEQFF TRBV27
CASSLPPENTEAFF TRBV5-8
CASSPRAPVYGYTF TRBV11-2
CASFTSDTGELFF TRBV5-1
CASSLGQLNTEAFF TRBV13
CASSTYRDISGANVLTF TRBV19
CASSQDGEVYEQYF TRBV4-2
CTSKASGMVVTQYF TRBV1
CASSSFSRSYEQYF TRBV11-1
CASSELGGDAGELFF TRBV2
CASRSGGTSGNEQYF TRBV28
CASSSWTSENTGELFF TRBV13
CASSLASSYEQYF TRBV5-4
CASSSSWGRNTEAFF TRBV13
CAISESYRGEQYF TRBV10-3
CASSTSVNTEAFF TRBV19
CAWSLPDRMNTEAFF TRBV30
CASSVGGGYNEQFF TRBV9
CASSQSNDKLFF TRBV4-1
CASSQGTVHTEAFF TRBV28
CASLGQLLNQPQHF TRBV19
CASSFVTGNYEQYF TRBV28
CASSMGSWSSYEQYF TRBV19
CASSQTDEGATEAFF TRBV4-1
CASSQVVAGEREQYF TRBV14
CASSDPGHPNTEAFF TRBV6-1
CASIAGPTGGEQYF TRBV6-1
CASSGQGGTGELFF TRBV6-5
CASSSPLATGFDEQYF TRBV28
CASSAYPGTSNQPQHF TRBV6-1
CACSGATYEQYF TRBV30
CASSEWTENTGELFF TRBV2